The T cell receptor beta chain under discussion was sequenced for a study of blood T cell repertoires in COVID-19. Study as a whole: Samples representing acute and convalescent COVID-19 were sourced from the United States, Italy and Spain.

As originally analysed: It was from reference gene primer amplification that nucleated cell counts were estimated. Sequencing used immunoSEQ multiplex PCR; TCRdb keeps in-frame clones, though not all of them. V, J and clone size are those of that table, while D and trimming were read from the DNA. Of some 230,000 clones listed, around 86% were seen once; the top ten hold 8% to 10%. The CDR3 has 13 residues. The V and J ends lost 4 bases and 3 bases respectively, with 11 bases between them. Germline V gives CDR1 SGHKS, CDR2 YYEKEE (reference sequence). Enrolled during active infection, Seattle patients were then followed longitudinally.

Sequencing was done on a sample of peripheral blood. The receptor comes from a woman at least 80 years old with COVID-19, enrolled during active disease. The V gene is TRBV5-5, the J gene TRBJ2-7; D might be TRBD2 (5 bases). CDR3 coding DNA: TGTGCCAGCAGCGGACTGAGGGTCTACGAGCAGTACTTC. Amino acid sequence: CASSGLRVYEQYF.